This T cell receptor beta chain was recovered during a study of graft-versus-host responses after intestinal transplantation. Study at large: Transplants were multivisceral, liver-intestinal, or isolated intestinal. Every recipient underwent anti-thymocyte globulin induction, then tacrolimus and steroids for two to four years. Broader study findings: Those patients showing graft-donor T cell macrochimerism displayed high graft-versus-host to host-versus-graft clonal ratios in allografts. Some GvH clones were seen earlier in gut or blood, suggesting intestinal origin.

Repertoires were generated with immunoSEQ multiplex PCR, while TCRdb's copy carries only in-frame clones and drops some. Among some 88,000 clones listed, approximately 94% were seen once. This clone occurred a few times. Its target is unknown. The CDR3 totals 13 residues. Looked up from germline, CDR1 is SGHDT and CDR2 is YYEEEE. Trimming removed 3 bases at V and 2 bases at J, with 9 bases between. The chain has TRBV5-6 and TRBJ2-7; tentative D call: TRBD1 (5 bases). The material sequenced was unstimulated CD8+ T cells sorted from spleen or lymph node cells, taken before intestinal transplant. The TCR comes from a human donor who received an intestinal transplant. The CDR3, as DNA: TGTGCCAGCAGCTGGGGCTCTCCCTACGAGCAGTACTTC. This codes for CASSWGSPYEQYF.